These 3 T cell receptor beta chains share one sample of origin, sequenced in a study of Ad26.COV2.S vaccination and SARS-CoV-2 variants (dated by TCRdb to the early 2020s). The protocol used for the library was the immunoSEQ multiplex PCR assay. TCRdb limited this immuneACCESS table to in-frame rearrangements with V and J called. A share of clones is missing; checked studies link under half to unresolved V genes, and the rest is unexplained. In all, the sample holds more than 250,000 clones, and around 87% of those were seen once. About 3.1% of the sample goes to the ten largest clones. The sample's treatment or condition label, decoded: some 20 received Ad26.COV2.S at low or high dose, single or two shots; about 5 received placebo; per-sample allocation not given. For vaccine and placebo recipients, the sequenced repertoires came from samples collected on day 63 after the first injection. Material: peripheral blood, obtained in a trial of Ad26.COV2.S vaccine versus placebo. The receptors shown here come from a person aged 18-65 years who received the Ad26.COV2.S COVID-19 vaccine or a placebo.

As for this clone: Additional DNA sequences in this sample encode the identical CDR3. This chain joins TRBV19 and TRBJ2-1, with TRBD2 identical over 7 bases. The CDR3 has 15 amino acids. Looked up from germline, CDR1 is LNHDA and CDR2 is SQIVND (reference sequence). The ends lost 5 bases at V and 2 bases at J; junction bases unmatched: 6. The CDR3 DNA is TGTGCCAGTAGTCCTATAGCGGGCCCCTACAATGAGCAGTTCTTC. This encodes CASSPIAGPYNEQFF.

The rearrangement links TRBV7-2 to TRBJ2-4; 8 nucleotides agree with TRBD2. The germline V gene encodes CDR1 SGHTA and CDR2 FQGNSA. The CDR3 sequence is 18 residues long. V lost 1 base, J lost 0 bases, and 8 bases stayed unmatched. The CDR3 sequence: CASSLVGGANGAKNIQYF. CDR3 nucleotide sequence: TGTGCCAGCAGCTTAGTCGGGGGGGCCAATGGAGCCAAAAACATTCAGTACTTC. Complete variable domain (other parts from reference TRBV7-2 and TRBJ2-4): GAGVSQSPSNKVTEKGKDVELRCDPISGHTALYWYRQSLGQGLEFLIYFQGNSAPDKSGLPSDRFSAERTGGSVSTLTIQRTQQEDSAVYLCASSLVGGANGAKNIQYFGAGTRLSVL.

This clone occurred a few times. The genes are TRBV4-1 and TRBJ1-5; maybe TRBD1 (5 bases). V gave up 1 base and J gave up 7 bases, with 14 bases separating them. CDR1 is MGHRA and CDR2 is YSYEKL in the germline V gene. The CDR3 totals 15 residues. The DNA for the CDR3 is TGCGCCAGCAGCCAAGGCGGCGGGCGGGGGCAGCCCCAGCATTTT. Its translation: CASSQGGGRGQPQHF.